These 8 T cell receptor beta chains came from one sample sequenced in a study of T cell responses to AZD1222 COVID-19 vaccine. Method: immunoSEQ multiplex PCR; TCRdb's copy keeps in-frame clones and lacks some. In the table there are around 83,000 clones, about 83% of which are singletons. The source was peripheral blood, collected on day 0 of AZD1222 vaccination. The source is an adult in good health.

The chain joins TRBV6-6 to TRBJ1-1, with TRBD1 as a possible D gene (6 bases). Germline V CDR1 and CDR2: MNHNY, SVGAGI (reference sequence). CDR3 length: 14 residues. Trimming cost V 6 bases and J 1 base, with 12 bases left between them. The CDR3 reads CASSLRGTNTEAFF. Written as DNA, the CDR3 is TGTGCCAGCAGCTTAAGGGGGACGAACACTGAAGCTTTCTTT.

The chain couples TRBV5-1 to TRBJ1-3; D not certain. CDR1 is SGHRS, CDR2 YFSETQ, per germline. The CDR3 contains 15 residues. With 5 bases removed from V and 0 bases from J, the gap between germline ends came to 12 bases. In nucleotides, the CDR3 is TGCGCCAGCAGGGAAGGAGACTACTCTGGAAACACCATATATTTT. Its protein is CASREGDYSGNTIYF.

The gene calls are TRBV7-9 and TRBJ1-5, with TRBD1 matching 10 bases. The CDR3 has 15 residues. CDR1 and CDR2 (germline): SEHNR, FQNEAQ (reference sequence). V lost 4 bases, J lost 7 bases, and 7 bases stayed unmatched. The CDR3 DNA reads TGTGCCAGCAGCTATAAGGGACAGGGGTCCCAGCCCCAGCATTTT. It codes for CASSYKGQGSQPQHF.

The J gene is TRBJ2-7, the V gene TRBV6-5, with a possible D match to TRBD2 (6 bases). The V gene's germline CDR1 is MNHEY and CDR2 SVGAGI. V lost 6 bases, J lost 3 bases, and 18 bases lay in between. The CDR3 consists of 15 residues. The CDR3 protein is CASRRAPGLNYEQYF. The CDR3 DNA is TGTGCCAGCAGGCGAGCCCCGGGACTGAACTACGAGCAGTACTTC.

The table lists this clone with a count of one. This chain links TRBV19 with TRBJ2-5; D is ambiguous. The V end lost 4 bases, the J end lost 5 bases, and 14 bases lay between the germline ends. Germline lookup yields CDR1 LNHDA and CDR2 SQIVND (reference sequence). The CDR3 runs to 14 residues. CDR3 residues: CASSTTPGVETQYF. DNA of the CDR3: TGTGCCAGTAGTACTACCCCAGGCGTTGAGACCCAGTACTTC.

The chain recombines TRBV9 with TRBJ2-1; D unresolved. V dropped 0 bases and J dropped 4 bases, with 5 bases sitting between them. The CDR3 extends over 13 amino acids. Germline values: CDR1 SGDLS, CDR2 YYNGEE. DNA of the CDR3: TGTGCCAGCAGCGTAGGAAGTTACAATGAGCAGTTCTTC. Translated: CASSVGSYNEQFF.

This clone was counted only a few times. J is TRBJ2-2 and V is TRBV11-3, with 12 bases aligning to TRBD2. The germline gives CDR1 SGHNT, CDR2 YENEEA. The CDR3 consists of 15 residues. V was clipped by 7 bases and J by 6 bases; unmatched bases: 6. The DNA of the CDR3 is TGTGCCAGCACCCCTAGCGGGGGGGCCGCCGGGGAGCTGTTTTTT. This translates into CASTPSGGAAGELFF.

The rearrangement uses TRBV30 and TRBJ1-2, with a possible D match to TRBD1 (5 bases). Trimming took off 4 bases at V and 1 base at J, with 7 bases between the two ends. Germline CDR1 and CDR2: GTSNPN and SVGIG (reference sequence). The CDR3 loop spans 12 amino acids. CDR3 loop: CAWMTVNYGYTF. The CDR3, as DNA: TGTGCCTGGATGACAGTTAACTATGGCTACACCTTC. The complete variable domain, with remaining parts taken from reference TRBV30 and TRBJ1-2, reads SQTIHQWPATLVQPVGSPLSLECTVEGTSNPNLYWYRQAAGRGLQLLFYSVGIGQISSEVPQNLSASRPQDRQFILSSKKLLLSDSGFYLCAWMTVNYGYTFGSGTRLTVV.